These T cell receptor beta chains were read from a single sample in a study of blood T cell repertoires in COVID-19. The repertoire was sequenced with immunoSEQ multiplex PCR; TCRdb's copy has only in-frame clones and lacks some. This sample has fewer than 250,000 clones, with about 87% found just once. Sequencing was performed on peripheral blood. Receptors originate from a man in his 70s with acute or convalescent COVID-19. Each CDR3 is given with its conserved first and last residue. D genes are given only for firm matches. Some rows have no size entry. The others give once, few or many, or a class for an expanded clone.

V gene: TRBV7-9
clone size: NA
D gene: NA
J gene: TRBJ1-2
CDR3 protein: CASSATEGYTF
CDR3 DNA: TGTGCCAGCAGCGCTACGGAGGGCTACACCTTC

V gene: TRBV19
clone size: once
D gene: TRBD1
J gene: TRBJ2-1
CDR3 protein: CASSSSYRGFSNEQFF
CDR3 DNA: TGTGCCAGTAGCTCTTCCTACAGGGGTTTTAGCAATGAGCAGTTCTTC

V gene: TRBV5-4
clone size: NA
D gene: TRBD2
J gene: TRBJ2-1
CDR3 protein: CASTIAGVNNEQFF
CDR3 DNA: TGTGCCAGCACCATAGCGGGAGTGAATAATGAGCAGTTCTTC

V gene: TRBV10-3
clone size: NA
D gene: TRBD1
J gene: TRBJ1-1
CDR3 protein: CAISDPGGAAFF
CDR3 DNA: TGTGCCATCAGTGACCCAGGGGGCGCAGCTTTCTTT

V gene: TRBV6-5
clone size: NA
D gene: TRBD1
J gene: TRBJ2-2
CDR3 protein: CASSLQGTSNTGELFF
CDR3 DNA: TGTGCCAGCAGTTTACAGGGGACGTCAAACACCGGGGAGCTGTTTTTT

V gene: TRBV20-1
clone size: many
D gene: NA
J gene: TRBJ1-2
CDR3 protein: CSAPTGYGYTF
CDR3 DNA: TGCAGTGCTCCAACAGGCTATGGCTACACCTTC

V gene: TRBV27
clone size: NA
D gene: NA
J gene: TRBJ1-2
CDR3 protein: CASSLQGSYGYTF
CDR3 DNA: TGTGCCAGCAGTTTACAGGGGTCCTATGGCTACACCTTC

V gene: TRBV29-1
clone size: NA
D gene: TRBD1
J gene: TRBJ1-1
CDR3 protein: CSVAVPRTGATEAFF
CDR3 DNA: TGCAGCGTTGCAGTCCCCAGGACAGGGGCCACTGAAGCTTTCTTT

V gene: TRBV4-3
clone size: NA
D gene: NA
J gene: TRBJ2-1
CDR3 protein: CASSQDVWAVEQFF
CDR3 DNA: TGCGCCAGCAGCCAAGATGTTTGGGCAGTGGAGCAGTTCTTC

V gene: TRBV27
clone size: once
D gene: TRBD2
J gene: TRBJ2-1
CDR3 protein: CASSLSKGTSGHNEQFF
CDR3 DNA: TGTGCCAGCAGTTTATCGAAGGGGACTAGCGGGCACAATGAGCAGTTCTTC

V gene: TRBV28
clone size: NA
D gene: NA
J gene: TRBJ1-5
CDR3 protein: CASTGATLQPQHF
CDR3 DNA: TGTGCCAGCACAGGCGCAACCTTACAGCCCCAGCATTTT

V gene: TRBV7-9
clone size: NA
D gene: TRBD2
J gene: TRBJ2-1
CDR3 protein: CASSLEMAGGGGQFF
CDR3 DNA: TGTGCCAGCAGCTTAGAAATGGCGGGAGGCGGTGGGCAGTTCTTC

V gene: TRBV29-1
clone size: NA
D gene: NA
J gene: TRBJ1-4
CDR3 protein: CSVFRGPTNEKLFF
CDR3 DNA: TGCAGCGTCTTCAGGGGACCAACTAATGAAAAACTGTTTTTT

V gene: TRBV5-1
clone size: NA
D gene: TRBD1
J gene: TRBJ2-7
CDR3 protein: CASSLDAGQGVHEQYF
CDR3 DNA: TGCGCCAGCAGCTTGGATGCGGGACAGGGGGTCCACGAGCAGTACTTC

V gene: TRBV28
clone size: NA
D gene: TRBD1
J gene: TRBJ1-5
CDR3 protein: CASSDLGGGHQPQHF
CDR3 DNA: TGTGCCAGCAGTGATCTAGGGGGCGGGCATCAGCCCCAGCATTTT

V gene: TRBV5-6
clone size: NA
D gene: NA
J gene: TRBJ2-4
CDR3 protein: CASSLEGGGLKNIQYF
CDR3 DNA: TGTGCCAGCAGCTTGGAAGGGGGAGGGCTCAAAAACATTCAGTACTTC

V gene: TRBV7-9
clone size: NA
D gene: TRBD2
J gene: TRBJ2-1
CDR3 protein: CASSLGTSADEQFF
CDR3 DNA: TGTGCCAGCAGCTTAGGGACTAGCGCGGATGAGCAGTTCTTC

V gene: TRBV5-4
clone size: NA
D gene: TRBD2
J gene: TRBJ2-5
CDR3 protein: CASSFRGVTTQYF
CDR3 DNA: TGTGCCAGCAGCTTTCGGGGGGTAACGACCCAGTACTTC

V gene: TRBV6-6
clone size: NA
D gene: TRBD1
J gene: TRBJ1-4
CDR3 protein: CASSYSGQGNEKLFF
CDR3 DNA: TGTGCCAGCAGTTACTCCGGACAGGGGAATGAAAAACTGTTTTTT

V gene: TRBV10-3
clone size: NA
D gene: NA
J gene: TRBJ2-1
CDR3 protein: CAIEAPTREQFF
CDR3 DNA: TGTGCCATCGAGGCGCCTACGCGTGAGCAGTTCTTC

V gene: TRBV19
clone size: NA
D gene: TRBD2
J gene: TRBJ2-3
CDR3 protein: CATAKLAGVSSTDTQYF
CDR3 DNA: TGTGCCACCGCCAAACTAGCGGGGGTATCTAGCACAGATACGCAGTATTTT

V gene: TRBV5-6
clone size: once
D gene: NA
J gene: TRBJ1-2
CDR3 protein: CASSLGGQGSAYGYTF
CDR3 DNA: TGTGCCAGCAGCTTGGGCGGTCAGGGTTCAGCCTATGGCTACACCTTC

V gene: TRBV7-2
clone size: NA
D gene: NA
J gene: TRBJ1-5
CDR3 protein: CASSLQAFNQPQHF
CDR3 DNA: TGTGCCAGCAGCTTGCAGGCGTTCAATCAGCCCCAGCATTTT

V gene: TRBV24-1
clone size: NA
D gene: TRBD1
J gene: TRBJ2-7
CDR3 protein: CATSGTGGSYEQYF
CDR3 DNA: TGTGCCACCAGCGGGACAGGGGGATCCTACGAGCAGTACTTC

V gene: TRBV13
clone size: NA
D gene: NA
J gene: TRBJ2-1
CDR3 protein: CASRELSSGTGRNEQFF
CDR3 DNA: TGTGCCAGCAGAGAACTTTCGAGCGGGACAGGTCGAAATGAGCAGTTCTTC

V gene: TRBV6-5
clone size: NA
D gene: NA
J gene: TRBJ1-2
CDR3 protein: CASSLVRNYGYTF
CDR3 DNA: TGTGCCAGCAGTCTGGTCAGAAACTATGGCTACACCTTC

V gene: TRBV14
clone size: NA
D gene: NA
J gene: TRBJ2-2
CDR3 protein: CASSQVVGVNTGELFF
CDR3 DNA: TGTGCCAGCAGCCAAGTTGTAGGGGTGAACACCGGGGAGCTGTTTTTT

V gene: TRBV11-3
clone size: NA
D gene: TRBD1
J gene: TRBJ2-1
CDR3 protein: CASSRQGDYNEQFF
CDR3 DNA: TGTGCCAGCAGTAGACAGGGCGATTACAATGAGCAGTTCTTC

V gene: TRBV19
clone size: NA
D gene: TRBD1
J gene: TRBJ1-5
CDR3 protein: CASSIRDRVNNNQPQHF
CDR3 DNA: TGTGCCAGTAGTATCCGGGACAGGGTTAATAACAATCAGCCCCAGCATTTT

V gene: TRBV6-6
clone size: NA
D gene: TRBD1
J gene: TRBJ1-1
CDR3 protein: CASSYSGTEQAFF
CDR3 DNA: TGTGCCAGCAGTTACTCTGGGACAGAGCAAGCTTTCTTT

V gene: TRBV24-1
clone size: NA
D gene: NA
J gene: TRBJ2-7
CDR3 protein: CATSDTGTGKSDEQYF
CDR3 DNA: TGTGCCACCAGTGATACGGGAACAGGGAAGTCCGACGAGCAGTACTTC

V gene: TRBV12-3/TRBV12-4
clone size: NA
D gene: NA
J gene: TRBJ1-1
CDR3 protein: CASSLLALQAFF
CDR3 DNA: TGTGCCAGCAGTTTATTGGCCCTTCAAGCTTTCTTT

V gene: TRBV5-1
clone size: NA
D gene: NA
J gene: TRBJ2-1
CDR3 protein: CASSLDSAYNEQFF
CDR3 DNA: TGCGCCAGCAGCTTGGACTCCGCCTACAATGAGCAGTTCTTC

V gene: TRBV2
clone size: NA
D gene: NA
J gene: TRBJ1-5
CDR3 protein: CASSEVPRQGQPQHF
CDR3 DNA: TGTGCCAGCAGTGAAGTCCCCCGGCAGGGTCAGCCCCAGCATTTT

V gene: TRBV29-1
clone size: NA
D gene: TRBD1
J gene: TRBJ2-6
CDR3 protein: CSVEASTGHGANVLTF
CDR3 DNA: TGCAGCGTTGAAGCCTCGACAGGGCATGGGGCCAACGTCCTGACTTTC

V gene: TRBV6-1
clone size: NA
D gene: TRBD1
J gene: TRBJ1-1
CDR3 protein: CASSEAGGARQGAWGTEAFF
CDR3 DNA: TGTGCCAGCAGTGAAGCGGGTGGGGCCCGACAGGGGGCCTGGGGCACTGAAGCTTTCTTT

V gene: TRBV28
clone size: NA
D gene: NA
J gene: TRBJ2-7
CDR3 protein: CASSLIAPGYEQYF
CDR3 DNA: TGTGCCAGCAGTTTAATCGCACCCGGCTACGAGCAGTACTTC

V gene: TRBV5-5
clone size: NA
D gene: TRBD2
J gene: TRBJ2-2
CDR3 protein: CASSLEGTSGGALFF
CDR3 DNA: TGTGCCAGCAGCTTGGAGGGGACTAGCGGGGGTGCGCTGTTTTTT

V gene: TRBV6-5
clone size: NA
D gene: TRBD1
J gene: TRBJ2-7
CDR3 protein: CATGQGGTYEQYF
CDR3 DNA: TGTGCCACAGGACAGGGGGGCACCTACGAGCAGTACTTC

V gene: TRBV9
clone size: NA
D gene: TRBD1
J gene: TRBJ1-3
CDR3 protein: CASSSGQGAIGNTIYF
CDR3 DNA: TGTGCCAGCAGCTCTGGACAGGGGGCAATTGGAAACACCATATATTTT

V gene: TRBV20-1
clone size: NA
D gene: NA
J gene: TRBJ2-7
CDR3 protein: CSASLGALSSYEQYF
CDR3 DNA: TGCAGTGCTAGTCTTGGGGCGTTGAGCTCCTACGAGCAGTACTTC

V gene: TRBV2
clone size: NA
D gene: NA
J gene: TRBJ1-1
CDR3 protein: CASSEAGAPTEAFF
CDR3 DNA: TGTGCCAGCAGTGAAGCGGGGGCGCCCACTGAAGCTTTCTTT

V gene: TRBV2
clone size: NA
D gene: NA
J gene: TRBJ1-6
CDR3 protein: CASSPDSGGNSPLHF
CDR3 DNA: TGTGCCAGCAGCCCAGATTCTGGGGGGAATTCACCCCTCCACTTT

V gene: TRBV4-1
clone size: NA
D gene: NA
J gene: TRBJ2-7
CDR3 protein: CASSHQGRVEEQYF
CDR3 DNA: TGCGCCAGCAGTCATCAGGGCAGGGTGGAGGAGCAGTACTTC

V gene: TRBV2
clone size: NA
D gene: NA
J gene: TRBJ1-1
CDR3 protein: CASSITTGEAFF
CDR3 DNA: TGTGCCAGCAGTATTACGACAGGAGAAGCTTTCTTT

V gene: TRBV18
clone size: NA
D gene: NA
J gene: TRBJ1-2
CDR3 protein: CASSPGGWDYGYTF
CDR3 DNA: TGTGCCAGCTCACCAGGGGGCTGGGACTATGGCTACACCTTC

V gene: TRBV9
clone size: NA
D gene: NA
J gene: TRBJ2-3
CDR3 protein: CASSVSGASTDTQYF
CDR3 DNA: TGTGCCAGCAGCGTATCGGGAGCTAGCACAGATACGCAGTATTTT

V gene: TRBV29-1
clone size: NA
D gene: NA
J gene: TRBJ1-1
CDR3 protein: CSVGLTTGTEAFF
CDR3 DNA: TGCAGCGTTGGCCTTACGACGGGGACTGAAGCTTTCTTT

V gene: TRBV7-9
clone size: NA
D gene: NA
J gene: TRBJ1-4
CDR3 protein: CASSVSRVDYEKLFF
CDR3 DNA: TGTGCCAGCAGCGTCTCCCGGGTGGATTATGAAAAACTGTTTTTT

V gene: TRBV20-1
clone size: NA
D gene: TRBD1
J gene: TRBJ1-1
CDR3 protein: CSASSGQANTEAFF
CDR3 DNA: TGCAGTGCTAGTTCAGGACAGGCGAACACTGAAGCTTTCTTT

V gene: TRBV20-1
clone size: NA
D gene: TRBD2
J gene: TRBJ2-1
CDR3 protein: CSASSAGGSDEQFF
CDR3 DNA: TGCAGTGCTAGTTCAGCGGGAGGTAGCGATGAGCAGTTCTTC

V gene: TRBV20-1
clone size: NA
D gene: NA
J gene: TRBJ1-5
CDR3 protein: CSASRGGRRAQPQHF
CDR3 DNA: TGCAGTGCTAGTCGGGGAGGACGGAGGGCTCAGCCCCAGCATTTT

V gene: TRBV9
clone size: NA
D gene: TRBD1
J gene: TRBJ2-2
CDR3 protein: CASSVASTGATGELFF
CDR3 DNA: TGTGCCAGCAGCGTAGCCTCGACAGGGGCCACCGGGGAGCTGTTTTTT

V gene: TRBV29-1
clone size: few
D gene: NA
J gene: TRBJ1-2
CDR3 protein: CSVEDTVYGYTF
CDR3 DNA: TGCAGCGTTGAAGACACAGTCTATGGCTACACCTTC

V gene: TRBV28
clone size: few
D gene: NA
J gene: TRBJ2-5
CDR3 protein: CASSLYEQGTGMETQYF
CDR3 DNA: TGTGCCAGCAGTTTATACGAACAGGGTACGGGAATGGAGACCCAGTACTTC

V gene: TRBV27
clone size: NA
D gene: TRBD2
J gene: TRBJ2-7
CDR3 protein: CASSPSSGKVYEQYF
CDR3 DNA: TGTGCCAGCAGCCCATCTAGCGGGAAAGTCTACGAGCAGTACTTC

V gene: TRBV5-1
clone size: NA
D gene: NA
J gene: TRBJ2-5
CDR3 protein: CASSPVLQETQYF
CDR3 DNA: TGCGCCAGCAGCCCAGTACTACAAGAGACCCAGTACTTC

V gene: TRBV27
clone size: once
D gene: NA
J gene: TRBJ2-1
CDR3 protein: CASSIDRNEQFF
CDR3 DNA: TGTGCCAGCAGTATCGACAGAAATGAGCAGTTCTTC

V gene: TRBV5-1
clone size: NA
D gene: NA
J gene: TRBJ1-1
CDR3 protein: CASSLPPRQDRMNTEAFF
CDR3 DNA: TGCGCCAGCAGCCTACCCCCTCGACAGGACCGCATGAACACTGAAGCTTTCTTT

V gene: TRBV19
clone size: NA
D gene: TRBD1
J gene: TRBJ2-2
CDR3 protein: CASSTSTGTAEMFF
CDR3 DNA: TGTGCCAGTAGTACCTCAACCGGGACAGCCGAGATGTTTTTT